The 29 T cell receptor beta chains given below trace back to one sample, sequenced in a study of identifying expanded T cells in peripheral blood. The data were produced by immunoSEQ multiplex PCR, yet TCRdb's version contains in-frame clones alone and is incomplete. The table has about 100,000 clones, around 88% seen once. The sequencing input was blood. The receptors derive from a person between 18 and 69 years old in good health.

This CDR3 is CSAGGGYEQYF. In DNA, the CDR3 is TGCAGTGCTGGCGGAGGGTACGAGCAGTACTTC. The chain has TRBV20-1 and TRBJ2-7; tentatively, D is TRBD2 (6 bases). The ends were cut back, 5 bases at V and 4 bases at J, with 9 bases in the middle. The germline gives CDR1 DFQATT, CDR2 SNEGSKA (reference sequence). This CDR3 is 11 amino acids long.

This chain joins TRBV5-1 and TRBJ1-5; D unresolved. This CDR3 has 15 amino acids. The germline V gene has CDR1 SGHRS and CDR2 YFSETQ. With 0 bases removed from V and 6 bases from J, the gap between germline ends came to 13 bases. The CDR3 region has the DNA TGCGCCAGCAGCTTGGACGCTTCTCGTTTTCAGCCCCAGCATTTT. As protein: CASSLDASRFQPQHF.

The chain couples TRBV5-4 to TRBJ1-1, with 7 bases fitting TRBD1. The CDR3 has 15 residues. Germline assignment: CDR1 SGHNT and CDR2 YYREEE (reference sequence). The J segment lost 5 bases and the V segment lost 4 bases, leaving 11 bases of the junction unmatched. The CDR3 reads CASSPRTGLGTEAFF. The CDR3 DNA is TGTGCCAGCAGCCCCAGGACAGGCTTGGGGACTGAAGCTTTCTTT.

This sequence joins TRBV6-5 and TRBJ1-6, with a weak D call TRBD1 (6 bases). Germline assignment: CDR1 MNHEY and CDR2 SVGAGI. Trimming removed 5 bases from V and 8 bases from J, with 13 bases in between. The CDR3 length is 14 residues. The CDR3 region is CASSRRGTDSPLHF. The CDR3 nucleotides are TGTGCCAGCAGTCGGAGGGGGACCGATTCACCCCTCCACTTT.

This clone was observed a handful of times. V usage is TRBV29-1 and J usage is TRBJ2-3; 12 nucleotides line up with TRBD2. Germline V gene sequence: CDR1 SQVTM, CDR2 ANQGSEA. V dropped 5 bases and J dropped 4; count of bases not matched to a gene: 7. The CDR3 totals 15 residues. CDR3 region: CSVLGLAGGSDTQYF. CDR3 nucleotide sequence: TGCAGCGTTCTTGGTCTAGCGGGGGGGTCAGATACGCAGTATTTT.

The chain recombines TRBV28 with TRBJ2-1, with 8 bases identical to TRBD2. In germline, CDR1 is MDHEN, CDR2 SYDVKM. Trimming cost V 0 bases and J 9 bases; bases outside gene matches: 7. This CDR3 has 15 residues. CDR3 residues: CASSLWAGGASEQFF. DNA for the CDR3: TGTGCCAGCAGTTTATGGGCCGGGGGGGCCAGTGAGCAGTTCTTC. The full variable domain, rest sourced from reference TRBV28 and TRBJ2-1, is DVKVTQSSRYLVKRTGEKVFLECVQDMDHENMFWYRQDPGLGLRLIYFSYDVKMKEKGDIPEGYSVSREKKERFSLILESASTNQTSMYLCASSLWAGGASEQFFGPGTRLTVL.

CDR3 nucleotide sequence: TGTGCCAGCAGTGAGTACGAGCAGTACTTC. This encodes CASSEYEQYF. The chain links TRBV6-1 to TRBJ2-7; D is unclear. The CDR3 is made up of 10 amino acids. Germline V gene lookup returns CDR1 MNHNS and CDR2 SASEGT. V was clipped by 3 bases and J by 4 bases, with 1 base between them.

The V call is TRBV7-9, the J call TRBJ1-4; D is possibly TRBD1 (5 bases). V lost 0 bases to trimming and J lost 8 bases, with 13 bases between them. The CDR3 is made up of 15 amino acids. Germline V CDR1 and CDR2: SEHNR, FQNEAQ (reference sequence). The CDR3 is CASSLAGQGEEKLFF. The CDR3 region has the DNA TGTGCCAGCAGCTTAGCGGGCCAGGGCGAGGAAAAACTGTTTTTT. Complete variable domain (other parts from reference TRBV7-9 and TRBJ1-4): DTGVSQNPRHKITKRGQNVTFRCDPISEHNRLYWYRQTLGQGPEFLTYFQNEAQLEKSRLLSDRFSAERPKGSFSTLEIQRTEQGDSAMYLCASSLAGQGEEKLFFGSGTQLSVL.

The chain recombines TRBV19 with TRBJ1-4; possibly TRBD1 for D (5 bases). Trimming shortened V by 4 bases and J by 7 bases, and 16 bases separated the two germline ends. The germline V gene encodes CDR1 LNHDA and CDR2 SQIVND (reference sequence). The CDR3 runs 15 residues. The CDR3 DNA sequence: TGTGCCAGTAGTACGTACGCAGGGTGGGGTGAAAAACTGTTTTTT. Translating it yields CASSTYAGWGEKLFF.

V is TRBV11-2 and J is TRBJ1-1; D uncertain. This CDR3 contains 11 residues. Germline CDR1 SGHAT, CDR2 FQNNGV. Trimming removed 7 bases from V and 6 bases from J, with 9 bases in between. CDR3 protein: CASTTVAEAFF. Here the CDR3 DNA reads TGTGCCAGCACAACAGTGGCTGAAGCTTTCTTT.

The chain recombines TRBV11-3 with TRBJ1-1; D is unclear. Germline loops: CDR1 SGHNT, CDR2 YENEEA. With 2 bases removed from V and 3 bases from J, the gap between germline ends came to 13 bases. The CDR3 runs to 15 residues. CDR3: CASSLRVKPHTEAFF. As DNA, the CDR3 is TGTGCCAGCAGCTTAAGGGTTAAGCCCCACACTGAAGCTTTCTTT.

J is TRBJ1-6 and V is TRBV7-2; D possibly corresponds to TRBD1 (5 bases). The CDR3 sequence is 16 residues long. The germline gives CDR1 SGHTA, CDR2 FQGNSA. V was trimmed by 1 base and J by 9 bases, leaving 16 bases between them. The CDR3, as DNA: TGTGCCAGCAGCTTAGTGGGGGGATTTATCGCTTCACCCCTCCACTTT. Its translation: CASSLVGGFIASPLHF.

The CDR3 protein is CASSQTDRGLHIQYF. CDR3 sequence (DNA): TGCGCCAGCAGCCAAACCGACAGGGGCCTCCACATTCAGTACTTC. V is TRBV4-3 and J is TRBJ2-4, with 8 bases identical to TRBD1. Per germline, CDR1 LGHNA and CDR2 YSLEER. V was pared by 2 bases and J by 8 bases, with 8 bases of the junction left unmatched. The CDR3 loop spans 15 amino acids.

The chain couples TRBV10-3 to TRBJ2-2, with TRBD2 matching over 8 bases. V lost 9 bases and J lost 7; bases outside the gene matches: 1. Germline V lookup: CDR1 ENHRY, CDR2 SYGVKD. The CDR3 runs to 11 residues. The CDR3 nucleotides read TGTGCCATTAGCGGGGACGGGGAGCTGTTTTTT. Translated: CAISGDGELFF.

This clone has a single count. The rearrangement uses TRBV11-2 and TRBJ2-6; TRBD1 might be the D (6 bases). Germline values: CDR1 SGHAT, CDR2 FQNNGV. The CDR3 is 17 amino acids. Trimming shortened V by 3 bases and J by 3 bases, and 15 bases separated the two germline ends. The CDR3 DNA is TGTGCCAGCAGCTTTCTTTCAGGGGCGGATGGGGCCAACGTCCTGACTTTC. This encodes CASSFLSGADGANVLTF.

The CDR3 is CASSYTAGRRDEQFF. CDR3 DNA: TGTGCCAGCAGTTACACGGCAGGGAGAAGAGATGAGCAGTTCTTC. The rearrangement uses TRBV6-5 and TRBJ2-1; D might be TRBD1 or TRBD2, each matching 5 bases. The CDR3 spans 15 residues. Trimming removed 2 bases at V and 8 bases at J, with 16 bases between. The V gene's germline CDR1 is MNHEY and CDR2 SVGAGI.

The rearrangement links TRBV6-5 to TRBJ2-1, with D tentatively TRBD2 (6 bases). Germline assignment: CDR1 MNHEY and CDR2 SVGAGI. V was trimmed by 4 bases and J by 2 bases, leaving 6 bases between them. This CDR3 comprises 13 residues. For the CDR3, the DNA is TGTGCCAGCAGTTGGACTACCTACAATGAGCAGTTCTTC. Its translation: CASSWTTYNEQFF.

The genes are TRBV19 and TRBJ1-5; TRBD1 might be the D (5 bases). This CDR3 spans 15 amino acids. Germline V CDR1 and CDR2: LNHDA, SQIVND (reference sequence). The V end was cut by 8 bases, the J end by 6 bases, with 20 bases between. CDR3 sequence: CASLRSDILGQPQHF. CDR3 nucleotides: TGTGCCAGTCTTAGGTCGGACATTTTGGGTCAGCCCCAGCATTTT.

The V gene is TRBV18, the J gene TRBJ1-3; D is perhaps TRBD1 (5 bases). Germline loops: CDR1 KGHSH, CDR2 LQKENI. Trimming took off 2 bases at V and 4 bases at J, with 12 bases between the two ends. The CDR3 length is 15 residues. CDR3 residues: CASSPSVSGGNTIYF. CDR3 coding DNA: TGTGCCAGCTCACCAAGTGTTTCAGGGGGAAACACCATATATTTT.

The rearrangement joins TRBV18 to TRBJ1-2; D is undetermined. V lost 0 bases and J 7 bases, leaving 15 bases between the germline ends. The CDR3 sequence is 15 residues long. Germline CDR1 reads KGHSH; CDR2 reads LQKENI. The CDR3 loop is CASSPPASQSVGYTF. The CDR3 nucleotides are TGTGCCAGCTCACCACCCGCGTCCCAAAGCGTTGGCTACACCTTC.

This rearrangement joins TRBV29-1 to TRBJ2-2; 7 positions agree with TRBD2. The CDR3 is 15 residues long. Germline assignment: CDR1 SQVTM and CDR2 ANQGSEA. The ends lost 4 bases at V and 4 bases at J; junction bases unmatched: 9. CDR3 protein: CSVVPGWEGTGELFF. In nucleotides, the CDR3 is TGCAGCGTTGTCCCGGGGTGGGAGGGCACCGGGGAGCTGTTTTTT.

The CDR3 is CASSPILTSRSYEQYF. In DNA form, the CDR3 reads TGTGCCAGCAGCCCTATCTTGACTAGCCGATCCTACGAGCAGTACTTC. The gene calls are TRBV11-2 and TRBJ2-7; 7 bases match TRBD2. The CDR3 extends over 16 amino acids. V was pared by 5 bases and J by 1 base, with 11 bases of the junction left unmatched. Germline V lookup: CDR1 SGHAT, CDR2 FQNNGV.

The chain has TRBV13 and TRBJ2-1; 9 bases are shared with TRBD2. This CDR3 spans 15 amino acids. Germline V gene lookup returns CDR1 PRHDT and CDR2 FYEKMQ (reference sequence). V lost 1 base and J lost 8; bases outside the gene matches: 6. CDR3 amino acids: CASSLETSGGDEQFF. The CDR3, as DNA: TGTGCCAGCAGCTTAGAGACTAGCGGAGGAGATGAGCAGTTCTTC.

V is TRBV19 and J is TRBJ2-1; tentatively, D is TRBD2 (6 bases). The germline gives CDR1 LNHDA, CDR2 SQIVND (reference sequence). The CDR3 is 15 amino acids. Between the trimmed V and J ends, which lost 3 bases and 2 bases, there was a span of 11 bases. CDR3 nucleotides: TGTGCCAGTAGTATCGGGGCGGGGACCTACAATGAGCAGTTCTTC. Its translation: CASSIGAGTYNEQFF.

J is TRBJ2-1 and V is TRBV7-9, with D hard to call. The CDR3 sequence is 14 residues long. Per the germline V gene, CDR1 is SEHNR and CDR2 is FQNEAQ (reference sequence). V lost 7 bases and J lost 2, with 12 bases in between. The CDR3 here is CASILTSAYNEQFF. The CDR3 DNA reads TGTGCCAGCATTTTAACGTCGGCCTACAATGAGCAGTTCTTC.

The chain is built from TRBV6-1 and TRBJ1-6, with D unclear. Germline V lookup: CDR1 MNHNS, CDR2 SASEGT. Trimming removed 6 bases from V and 7 bases from J, with 4 bases in between. The CDR3 totals 11 residues. The CDR3: CASRGNSPLHF. The CDR3 region has the DNA TGTGCCAGCAGGGGGAATTCACCCCTCCACTTT.

V and J are TRBV19 and TRBJ2-5, with 7 bases identical to TRBD1. The germline gives CDR1 LNHDA, CDR2 SQIVND (reference sequence). Trimming took 8 bases from V and 4 from J; bases not matched to a gene: 10. CDR3 length equals 14 residues. The CDR3 loop reads CASRRQGGRETQYF. CDR3 DNA sequence: TGTGCCAGTCGTAGACAGGGTGGGAGAGAGACCCAGTACTTC. The whole variable domain, filled in from reference TRBV19 and TRBJ2-5, reads DGGITQSPKYLFRKEGQNVTLSCEQNLNHDAMYWYRQDPGQGLRLIYYSQIVNDFQKGDIAEGYSVSREKKESFPLTVTSAQKNPTAFYLCASRRQGGRETQYFGPGTRLLVL.

V usage is TRBV6-5 and J usage is TRBJ1-5; 9 bases are shared with TRBD1. The junction had 3 bases not matched to a gene; V was cut back by 6 bases and J by 0 bases. CDR1 is MNHEY and CDR2 is SVGAGI in the germline V gene. This CDR3 comprises 15 residues. CDR3 loop: CASSWTGDSNQPQHF. The CDR3, as DNA: TGTGCCAGCAGCTGGACAGGGGATAGCAATCAGCCCCAGCATTTT.

This chain uses TRBV9 with TRBJ2-5, with 7 bases fitting TRBD1. After removal of 0 bases from V and 4 bases from J, the junction contained 12 bases not matched to a gene. This CDR3 has 17 residues. Germline assignment: CDR1 SGDLS and CDR2 YYNGEE. CDR3 loop: CASSVAQGQGEGETQYF. CDR3 coding DNA: TGTGCCAGCAGCGTAGCGCAAGGGCAGGGGGAAGGAGAGACCCAGTACTTC. Supplemented by reference TRBV9 and TRBJ2-5, the full variable domain reads DSGVTQTPKHLITATGQRVTLRCSPRSGDLSVYWYQQSLDQGLQFLIQYYNGEERAKGNILERFSAQQFPDLHSELNLSSLELGDSALYFCASSVAQGQGEGETQYFGPGTRLLVL.